The next 3 T cell receptor beta chains were all read from a single sample in a study of blood T cell repertoires in COVID-19 (TCRdb year 2020). Receptor amplification or capture employed the immunoSEQ multiplex PCR assay. TCRdb re-hosts the immuneACCESS table, in-frame sequences only. Its copies lack some clones; in the studies checked, an unresolved V gene accounts for under half of them, and the cause for the rest is not known. This sample holds some 250,000 clones; over 65% were observed only once. Around 3.2% of the sample is held by the ten biggest clonotypes. The sequencing sample was made of peripheral blood. The source is a woman of 80 years or more with acute or convalescent COVID-19.

The V and J genes are TRBV6-5 and TRBJ2-7; 7 positions match TRBD1. The CDR3 is made up of 14 amino acids. Germline V gives CDR1 MNHEY, CDR2 SVGAGI. V trimming: 6 bases; J trimming: 4 bases; junction bases outside the gene matches: 9. The CDR3 sequence is CASRTGFPNYEQYF. The DNA of the CDR3 is TGTGCCAGCAGGACAGGGTTCCCCAATTACGAGCAGTACTTC.

This chain connects TRBV7-2 to TRBJ2-5; the match to TRBD1 covers 9 bases. Looked up from germline, CDR1 is SGHTA and CDR2 is FQGNSA. The CDR3 is 14 amino acids. V dropped 4 bases and J dropped 5; count of bases not matched to a gene: 5. CDR3 in DNA: TGTGCCAGCAGCTCCGGACAGGGGTGGGAGACCCAGTACTTC. It yields the protein CASSSGQGWETQYF.

V usage is TRBV20-1 and J usage is TRBJ1-3; maybe TRBD1 (6 bases). Between the trimmed V and J ends, which lost 3 bases and 0 bases, there was a span of 12 bases. This CDR3 spans 15 amino acids. The germline CDR1 and CDR2 sequences are DFQATT and SNEGSKA (reference sequence). CDR3 region: CSASEGGPSGNTIYF. In DNA, the CDR3 is TGCAGTGCTAGTGAAGGGGGTCCCTCTGGAAACACCATATATTTT.